The table lists the clone carrying this T cell receptor (beta chain) with many counts. The antigen is not known. The sample belongs to a study of T cells in Graves' hyperthyroidism and ophthalmopathy. Study observations and caveats: From stable hyperthyroidism, ophthalmopathy was set apart by a 13 V-J model. Most thyroid clonotypes expanded above 0.001 were also detected in blood.

Ophthalmopathy cases met thresholds of Clinical Activity Score at least 3, NOSPECS grade at least 4 and duration under 3 months. Diagnostic decisions used clinical symptoms, serum thyroxine and TRAb, thyroid ultrasound and orbital computed tomography. The CDR3 spans 19 residues. V dropped 6 bases and J dropped 4; count of bases not matched to a gene: 17. In germline, CDR1 is SNHLY, CDR2 FYNNEI. Regions amplified from RNA transcripts were the TCR beta CDR3 regions. The HTBI set primed first-round TCR CDR3 RT-PCR. TCRdb processed the multiplex PCR reads anew with MiXCR; each CDR3 protein has one entry. In the table there are nearly 600,000 distinct CDR3 sequences, 12% to 15% of which are singletons.

The sample comprised blood. J is TRBJ2-1 and V is TRBV2; TRBD2 matches 11 bases. The clonotype originates from a woman under 30 with Graves' ophthalmopathy. The CDR3 nucleotides read TGTGCCAGCAGCTCCCTCGATTCGGCTAGCGGGAGGTGGTACAATGAGCAGTTCTTC. Translating it yields CASSSLDSASGRWYNEQFF.